This T cell receptor (beta chain) was sequenced for a study of T-cell reconstitution after alpha-beta-depleted transplantation in children. Preparation of the TCRbeta library was carried out with unique molecular identifiers. One entry per CDR3 protein, called by TCRdb with MiXCR from the PCR reads. The table has some 390,000 distinct CDR3 sequences, 20% seen once; the top ten hold 3% to 4.5%. This clonotype was seen a few times. The V and J ends lost 3 bases and 7 bases respectively, with 10 bases between them. The CDR3 runs 12 residues. This chain connects TRBV12-3 or TRBV12-4 to TRBJ2-7; D gene ambiguous. Sequenced material: PBMCs from the stem cell graft donor, taken from the stem cell graft. This TCR derives from a human donor who donated a stem cell graft to a child with acute myeloid leukemia. CDR3 nucleotides: TGTGCCAGCAGTTTGCCTAATAAGGAGCAGTACTTC. Encoded protein: CASSLPNKEQYF.